This entry is about one T cell receptor (beta chain). The sample belongs to a study of shared clonotypes between healthy human individuals. Trimming removed 6 bases from V and 7 bases from J, with 19 bases in between. Germline CDR1 MNHEY, CDR2 SMNVEV (reference sequence). The CDR3 runs to 15 residues. The naive CD8 population came from CD45RO-negative cells selected for CCR7, without terminally differentiated effector memory CD45RA+ cells. Profiling relied on immunoSEQ multiplex PCR, and the TCRdb table lists in-frame clones only, not all of them. The sample contains about 1.9 million clones, roughly 95% of which appear only once.

This TCR was recovered from a man aged 18 to 35 in good health. Some clones in this sample may be carry-over from other donors' samples. The material sequenced was naive CD8+ T cells from PBMCs. The V and J genes are TRBV27 and TRBJ1-3; D unresolved. The CDR3 reads CASSPNPGLRNTIYF. As DNA, the CDR3 is TGTGCCAGCAGCCCCAACCCGGGCCTCCGGAACACCATATATTTT.